The 18 T cell receptor beta chains below all came from one sample that was sequenced in a study of beta chain features in type 1 diabetes. Reverse transcription of all isolated RNA meant that expressed TCRB transcripts were sequenced. Here immunoSEQ multiplex PCR was the method, and the copy in TCRdb shows in-frame clones only, minus some. The data contain 300,000 to 450,000 clones, roughly 21% of them seen just once; the ten biggest clones take up around 0.045%. Input material: naive CD4+ T cells from blood. All receptors come from a woman between 18 and 29 years old in good health.

This clone was observed once. The chain couples TRBV30 to TRBJ1-4; 9 bases fit TRBD1. With V trimmed by 3 bases and J by 7 bases, 3 bases remained unmatched. CDR1 and CDR2 (germline): GTSNPN, SVGIG (reference sequence). The CDR3 is made up of 13 amino acids. As DNA, the CDR3 is TGTGCCTGGAGGGGGACAGGGAGTGAAAAACTGTTTTTT. As protein: CAWRGTGSEKLFF.

The chain recombines TRBV19 with TRBJ1-2, with D perhaps matching TRBD1 (6 bases). The CDR3 has 13 residues. Trimming took 7 bases from V and 4 from J, leaving 13 bases between them. Germline V lookup: CDR1 LNHDA, CDR2 SQIVND (reference sequence). Here the CDR3 reads CASTSTGSYGYTF. Written as DNA, the CDR3 is TGTGCCAGTACCTCGACAGGAAGCTATGGCTACACCTTC.

V gene TRBV18 combines with J gene TRBJ2-3, with unresolved D. The V end lost 0 bases, the J end lost 4 bases, and 8 bases lay between the germline ends. Germline loops: CDR1 KGHSH, CDR2 LQKENI. The CDR3 is 14 residues long. The DNA of the CDR3 is TGTGCCAGCTCACCACCGGCCCTTGCAGATACGCAGTATTTT. Translated: CASSPPALADTQYF. The full variable domain, rest sourced from reference TRBV18 and TRBJ2-3, is NAGVMQNPRHLVRRRGQEARLRCSPMKGHSHVYWYRQLPEEGLKFMVYLQKENIIDESGMPKERFSAEFPKEGPSILRIQQVVRGDSAAYFCASSPPALADTQYFGPGTRLTVL.

The chain recombines TRBV7-3 with TRBJ2-3, with D uncertain. Trimming left V 4 bases short and J 1 base short, with 12 bases between. CDR1 is SGHTA and CDR2 is FQGTGA in the germline V gene. The CDR3 spans 15 residues. The CDR3 DNA is TGTGCCAGCAGCTCGACACCTACTCGCACAGATACGCAGTATTTT. It specifies CASSSTPTRTDTQYF. Combining the CDR3 with reference TRBV7-3 and TRBJ2-3 gives the whole variable domain GAGVSQTPSNKVTEKGKYVELRCDPISGHTALYWYRQSLGQGPEFLIYFQGTGAADDSGLPNDRFFAVRPEGSVSTLKIQRTERGDSAVYLCASSSTPTRTDTQYFGPGTRLTVL.

As regards this clone: At one of its ends the junction is not consistent with the germline gene, which may arise from a read error. This chain uses TRBV5-1 with TRBJ2-1; 8 bases match TRBD1. The CDR3 is made up of 12 amino acids. CDR1 and CDR2 (germline): SGHRS, YFSETQ. Written as DNA, the CDR3 is TGCGCCAGCAGGGACCTGACAGGGGCGAGGGTCTTC. Amino acids: CASRDLTGARVF. The whole variable domain, remainder taken from reference TRBV5-1 and TRBJ2-1, is KAGVTQTPRYLIKTRGQQVTLSCSPISGHRSVSWYQQTPGQGLQFLFEYFSETQRNKGNFPGRFSGRQFSNSRSEMNVSTLELGDSALYLCASRDLTGARVFGPGTRLTVL.

The V and J genes are TRBV30 and TRBJ1-2, with 7 nucleotides matching TRBD1. This CDR3 comprises 13 residues. After removal of 3 bases from V and 7 bases from J, the junction contained 8 bases not matched to a gene. CDR1 and CDR2 (germline): GTSNPN, SVGIG (reference sequence). The CDR3 region is CAWSLINRGGYTF. The CDR3 nucleotides read TGTGCCTGGAGCCTAATAAACAGGGGTGGCTACACCTTC.

This chain uses TRBV4-1 with TRBJ2-7; 9 bases agree with TRBD2. Unmatched junction bases numbered 3, after V lost 1 base and J lost 5 bases. In germline, CDR1 is MGHRA, CDR2 YSYEKL. The length of the CDR3 is 14 residues. CDR3 in DNA: TGCGCCAGCAGCCAAGTTAGCGGGAGTAACGAGCAGTACTTC. It yields the protein CASSQVSGSNEQYF.

This chain links TRBV5-6 with TRBJ2-5, with a possible D match to TRBD2 (5 bases). Germline V gene sequence: CDR1 SGHDT, CDR2 YYEEEE. V shed 3 bases and J shed 6 bases, with 15 bases lying between them. The CDR3 runs to 14 residues. CDR3 protein: CASSSSRRSKTQYF. The CDR3 bases are TGTGCCAGCAGCTCTTCTAGGAGGTCGAAGACCCAGTACTTC.

The gene calls are TRBV7-9 and TRBJ1-5, with TRBD1 as a possible D gene (6 bases). Germline CDR1 reads SEHNR; CDR2 reads FQNEAQ (reference sequence). The CDR3 runs to 15 residues. The germline V and J ends were trimmed by 3 bases and 4 bases, with 13 bases remaining between them. The CDR3 nucleotides are TGTGCCAGCAGCTTGGTTGGTGGGACAAATCAGCCCCAGCATTTT. It codes for CASSLVGGTNQPQHF. The whole variable domain, filled in from reference TRBV7-9 and TRBJ1-5, reads DTGVSQNPRHKITKRGQNVTFRCDPISEHNRLYWYRQTLGQGPEFLTYFQNEAQLEKSRLLSDRFSAERPKGSFSTLEIQRTEQGDSAMYLCASSLVGGTNQPQHFGDGTRLSIL.

Only a few counts were recorded for this clone. V is TRBV13 and J is TRBJ2-2; D possibly corresponds to TRBD1 (5 bases). In germline, CDR1 is PRHDT, CDR2 FYEKMQ (reference sequence). Trimming cost V 7 bases and J 0 bases, with 12 bases left between them. CDR3 size: 15 residues. CDR3 loop: CASTQGLSNTGELFF. CDR3 nucleotide sequence: TGTGCCAGCACCCAGGGCCTTTCGAACACCGGGGAGCTGTTTTTT. The full variable domain, completed using reference TRBV13 and TRBJ2-2, is AAGVIQSPRHLIKEKRETATLKCYPIPRHDTVYWYQQGPGQDPQFLISFYEKMQSDKGSIPDRFSAQQFSDYHSELNMSSLELGDSALYFCASTQGLSNTGELFFGEGSRLTVL.

This clone was detected a few times. The chain has TRBV29-1 and TRBJ1-1, with D maybe TRBD1 (5 bases). V shed 8 bases and J shed 7 bases, with 14 bases lying between them. Germline V lookup: CDR1 SQVTM, CDR2 ANQGSEA. This CDR3 has 11 residues. The CDR3 nucleotides read TGCAGCATCTCAAGGGGCGGTGAAGCTTTCTTT. Residues: CSISRGGEAFF.

The CDR3: CAWSRWDRGETQYF. The CDR3 DNA follows: TGTGCCTGGAGTCGGTGGGACAGAGGGGAGACCCAGTACTTC. V is TRBV30 and J is TRBJ2-5, with 7 bases identical to TRBD1. CDR3 length: 14 amino acids. Trimming at V came to 2 bases and at J to 5 bases, leaving 8 bases not matched to a gene. CDR1 and CDR2 (germline): GTSNPN, SVGIG (reference sequence).

The chain links TRBV30 to TRBJ1-2; no definite D call. This CDR3 is built from 11 residues. Looked up from germline, CDR1 is GTSNPN and CDR2 is SVGIG (reference sequence). The V gene lost 4 bases and the J gene lost 6 bases, with 9 bases spanning the gap. This chain's CDR3 is CAWKFLDGYTF. CDR3 bases: TGTGCCTGGAAGTTTCTAGATGGCTACACCTTC. Drawing the rest from reference TRBV30 and TRBJ1-2, the complete variable domain is SQTIHQWPATLVQPVGSPLSLECTVEGTSNPNLYWYRQAAGRGLQLLFYSVGIGQISSEVPQNLSASRPQDRQFILSSKKLLLSDSGFYLCAWKFLDGYTFGSGTRLTVV.

This clone was observed a few times. The rearrangement uses TRBV19 and TRBJ2-5; weak D call: TRBD2 (6 bases). Per the germline V gene, CDR1 is LNHDA and CDR2 is SQIVND (reference sequence). This CDR3 has 13 residues. Trimming took off 4 bases at V and 6 bases at J, with 12 bases between the two ends. The CDR3 region is CASSNQEGKTQYF. The CDR3 DNA reads as TGTGCCAGTAGTAACCAGGAGGGGAAGACCCAGTACTTC. The full variable domain, with the rest looked up from reference TRBV19 and TRBJ2-5, is DGGITQSPKYLFRKEGQNVTLSCEQNLNHDAMYWYRQDPGQGLRLIYYSQIVNDFQKGDIAEGYSVSREKKESFPLTVTSAQKNPTAFYLCASSNQEGKTQYFGPGTRLLVL.

This sequence joins TRBV27 and TRBJ2-1; D is undetermined. The V gene's germline CDR1 is MNHEY and CDR2 SMNVEV (reference sequence). The CDR3 consists of 14 residues. V lost 6 bases to trimming and J lost 0 bases, with 9 bases between them. The CDR3 region has the DNA TGTGCCAGCAGCTCTAGTGACTCCTACAATGAGCAGTTCTTC. It yields the protein CASSSSDSYNEQFF.

The chain recombines TRBV7-2 with TRBJ2-1, with a weak D call TRBD1 (5 bases). Germline V gene data show CDR1 as SGHTA and CDR2 as FQGNSA. The CDR3 sequence is 13 residues long. The V and J ends lost 5 bases and 10 bases respectively, with 15 bases between them. The CDR3 sequence: CASSTRQLYEQFF. The DNA for the CDR3 is TGTGCCAGCAGCACCAGACAGCTTTACGAGCAGTTCTTC. The whole variable domain, remainder taken from reference TRBV7-2 and TRBJ2-1, is GAGVSQSPSNKVTEKGKDVELRCDPISGHTALYWYRQSLGQGLEFLIYFQGNSAPDKSGLPSDRFSAERTGGSVSTLTIQRTQQEDSAVYLCASSTRQLYEQFFGPGTRLTVL.

This clone has a single count. This chain links TRBV14 with TRBJ2-7; 7 bases fit TRBD1. The V gene's germline CDR1 is SGHDN and CDR2 FVKESK. V lost 1 base to trimming and J lost 5 bases; unmatched junction nucleotides: 17. The length of the CDR3 is 18 residues. The CDR3 reads CASSQAVGMATGNHEQYF. CDR3 sequence (DNA): TGTGCCAGCAGCCAAGCTGTCGGTATGGCGACAGGGAACCACGAGCAGTACTTC.

The chain combines TRBV5-1 with TRBJ2-5; perhaps TRBD1 as D (7 bases). From germline, CDR1 is SGHRS and CDR2 YFSETQ. Trimming pared 2 bases from V and 5 bases from J, leaving 10 bases between. This CDR3 has 13 residues. CDR3 bases: TGCGCCAGCAGCTTCAGGGGGGAGGAGACCCAGTACTTC. Residues: CASSFRGEETQYF.